This TCR beta chain derives from a study of T cell clonality in common variable immunodeficiency. Study results and limitations: Reportedly, TCR beta sequences from common variable immunodeficiency showed fewer deletions and N-nucleotide insertions.

Control and CVID samples contributed equal amounts of genomic DNA. This table comes from immunoSEQ multiplex PCR, and its TCRdb copy is limited to in-frame clones, with some not included. Observed in the sample are under 45,000 clones, none of them singletons. The CDR3 spans 14 residues. Germline loops: CDR1 MNHNS, CDR2 SASEGT. The V gene lost 4 bases and the J gene lost 2 bases, with 8 bases spanning the gap. This clone was recorded at least ten times. Its antigen is unidentified. The CDR3 end is not reached by the read, which stops 3 residues before it; the germline J gene fills it in. The TCR originated in a person aged 18 to 75 in good health. Material for sequencing was peripheral blood mononuclear cells. The V call is TRBV6-1, the J call TRBJ2-2; no reliable D call. The part of the CDR3 DNA that was read is TGTGCCAGCAGTGGGCAGATAAACACCGGGGAG. This sequence encodes CASSGQINTGE. The complete CDR3 sequence is CASSGQINTGELFF.